This is a list of T cell receptor beta chains from one sample in a study of shared clonotypes between healthy human individuals. Repertoires were generated with immunoSEQ multiplex PCR, while TCRdb's copy carries only in-frame clones and drops some. Here the sample spans some 2,000,000 clones, approximately 94% being singletons. Sequencing input: naive CD8+ T cells sorted from blood. These receptors were collected from a man aged 18 to 29 in good health. CDR3s leave out the opening cysteine and the closing phenylalanine or tryptophan.

j_call v_call cdr3_aa
TRBJ2-5 TRBV13 ASSPSRGGEAQY
TRBJ1-2 TRBV27 ASSLLGGANYGYT
TRBJ1-4 TRBV7-9 ASSTFDRGHEKLF
TRBJ2-4 TRBV27 ASSYGGKDIQY
TRBJ2-7 TRBV7-9 ASSLGLSGGAERSYEQY
TRBJ1-4 TRBV7-2 ASSQGWGDEKLF
TRBJ2-7 TRBV7-9 ASSTSGFGSDSYEQY
TRBJ2-5 TRBV4-1 ASSQVGEGLGTQY
TRBJ1-2 TRBV6-5 ASRPTWGNYGYT
TRBJ2-7 TRBV6-5 ASSYSSLGSHEQY
TRBJ1-1 TRBV5-6 ASSTRDSQKAF
TRBJ2-7 TRBV15 ATSRDSLDGSNEQY
TRBJ2-5 TRBV7-3 ASSSGSGGSETQY
TRBJ1-5 TRBV5-6 ASSLRDNQPQH
TRBJ2-7 TRBV4-3 ASSQGQGAYEQY
TRBJ2-3 TRBV4-3 ASSQIAGYDTQY
TRBJ2-7 TRBV10-2 ASSEPGAAYEQY
TRBJ2-3 TRBV10-1 ASSSGHTDTQY
TRBJ2-2 TRBV13 ASSAGTGVGELF
TRBJ1-3 TRBV6-6 ASSQGTGNTIY
TRBJ1-1 TRBV12-5 ASGEGPRPPEAF
TRBJ2-7 TRBV27 ASSLSGLREQY
TRBJ1-1 TRBV4-3 ASSQESAGATEAF
TRBJ2-7 TRBV5-6 ASSLGPVSYEQY
TRBJ1-2 TRBV28 ASTLRGAGGYT
TRBJ2-5 TRBV29-1 SVQGLETQY
TRBJ2-7 TRBV13 ASSAWGAGGPYEQY
TRBJ2-3 TRBV11-2 ASSRTSGKWTDTQY